A selection of T cell receptor beta chains follows, all from one sample in a study of blood T cell repertoires in COVID-19. Clones were read by immunoSEQ multiplex PCR, and TCRdb kept only the in-frame ones, dropping some. The sample consists of roughly 250,000 clones, around 80% of them appearing once. The sequencing input was peripheral blood. The receptors derive from a man between 40 and 49 years old with active or convalescent COVID-19. CDR3s include the opening cysteine and the closing phenylalanine or tryptophan. A D gene is named only where the DNA matches it firmly. Expanded clones are given a class, and other clones once, few, many or no size at all.

d_call: .
j_call: TRBJ2-1
clone_size: .
v_call: TRBV7-3
cdr3_aa: CASSPEFGGEQFF
cdr3_nt: TGTGCCAGCAGCCCCGAGTTCGGAGGTGAGCAGTTCTTC

d_call: .
j_call: TRBJ1-3
clone_size: .
v_call: TRBV6-2/TRBV6-3
cdr3_aa: CASSLTGSSGNTIYF
cdr3_nt: TGTGCCAGCAGTTTGACTGGATCCTCCGGAAACACCATATATTTT

d_call: TRBD1
j_call: TRBJ1-2
clone_size: .
v_call: TRBV2
cdr3_aa: CASHEGDRAYGYTF
cdr3_nt: TGTGCCAGCCACGAAGGCGACAGGGCCTATGGCTACACCTTC

d_call: .
j_call: TRBJ2-5
clone_size: .
v_call: TRBV1
cdr3_aa: CTSSLPEERGRGTQYF
cdr3_nt: TGCACCAGCAGCCTTCCTGAAGAGAGAGGGCGTGGGACCCAGTACTTC

d_call: .
j_call: TRBJ2-2
clone_size: once
v_call: TRBV7-2
cdr3_aa: CASSLTEVAGELFF
cdr3_nt: TGTGCCAGCAGCTTAACGGAGGTTGCCGGGGAGCTGTTTTTT

d_call: .
j_call: TRBJ1-5
clone_size: .
v_call: TRBV6-5
cdr3_aa: CASSLGYSNQPQHF
cdr3_nt: TGTGCCAGCAGTCTCGGGTATAGCAATCAGCCCCAGCATTTT

d_call: .
j_call: TRBJ2-3
clone_size: .
v_call: TRBV24-1
cdr3_aa: CATSDGVSTQYF
cdr3_nt: TGTGCCACCAGTGATGGAGTAAGTACGCAGTATTTT

d_call: .
j_call: TRBJ2-5
clone_size: .
v_call: TRBV12-5
cdr3_aa: CASAGPGIETQYF
cdr3_nt: TGTGCTAGTGCCGGACCGGGGATTGAGACCCAGTACTTC

d_call: TRBD1
j_call: TRBJ2-7
clone_size: .
v_call: TRBV29-1
cdr3_aa: CSVVGQGGEQYF
cdr3_nt: TGCAGCGTTGTCGGACAGGGTGGGGAGCAGTACTTC

d_call: .
j_call: TRBJ2-2
clone_size: .
v_call: TRBV7-3
cdr3_aa: CASSLGQFANTGELFF
cdr3_nt: TGTGCCAGCAGCTTAGGCCAGTTCGCGAACACCGGGGAGCTGTTTTTT

d_call: TRBD1
j_call: TRBJ1-6
clone_size: .
v_call: TRBV30
cdr3_aa: CAWSPGQNNSPLHF
cdr3_nt: TGTGCCTGGTCCCCGGGACAGAATAATTCACCCCTCCACTTT

d_call: .
j_call: TRBJ2-3
clone_size: .
v_call: TRBV4-3
cdr3_aa: CASSQDHGRVADTQYF
cdr3_nt: TGCGCCAGCAGCCAAGATCATGGCAGGGTCGCAGATACGCAGTATTTT

d_call: .
j_call: TRBJ2-7
clone_size: .
v_call: TRBV7-2
cdr3_aa: CASSLAGLHEQYF
cdr3_nt: TGTGCCAGCAGCTTGGCGGGGCTCCACGAGCAGTACTTC

d_call: TRBD1
j_call: TRBJ2-7
clone_size: .
v_call: TRBV5-1
cdr3_aa: CASSLGPQGGPFTYEQYF
cdr3_nt: TGCGCCAGCAGCTTGGGCCCACAAGGGGGCCCATTCACCTACGAGCAGTACTTC

d_call: TRBD1
j_call: TRBJ1-4
clone_size: .
v_call: TRBV2
cdr3_aa: CASRKTGGQGEKLFF
cdr3_nt: TGTGCCAGCAGAAAGACGGGGGGACAGGGCGAAAAACTGTTTTTT

d_call: .
j_call: TRBJ2-7
clone_size: .
v_call: TRBV28
cdr3_aa: CASSLGSVPYEQYF
cdr3_nt: TGTGCCAGCAGTTTAGGAAGCGTTCCCTACGAGCAGTACTTC

d_call: TRBD1
j_call: TRBJ1-2
clone_size: .
v_call: TRBV30
cdr3_aa: CAWSDRARGNYGYTF
cdr3_nt: TGTGCCTGGAGTGATCGCGCCAGGGGGAACTATGGCTACACCTTC

d_call: .
j_call: TRBJ1-6
clone_size: .
v_call: TRBV10-1
cdr3_aa: CASSEQANSPLHF
cdr3_nt: TGCGCCAGCAGTGAACAGGCTAATTCACCCCTCCACTTT

d_call: .
j_call: TRBJ2-7
clone_size: .
v_call: TRBV19
cdr3_aa: CASSNLRQGGIHEQYF
cdr3_nt: TGTGCCAGTAGTAACCTCCGACAGGGAGGTATACACGAGCAGTACTTC

d_call: .
j_call: TRBJ2-1
clone_size: .
v_call: TRBV18
cdr3_aa: CASSPPSTLGPNNEQFF
cdr3_nt: TGTGCCAGCTCACCGCCATCGACACTAGGGCCTAACAATGAGCAGTTCTTC

d_call: .
j_call: TRBJ2-7
clone_size: .
v_call: TRBV5-1
cdr3_aa: CASSLAVRSYEQYF
cdr3_nt: TGCGCCAGCAGCTTGGCGGTCCGCTCCTACGAGCAGTACTTC

d_call: .
j_call: TRBJ1-5
clone_size: .
v_call: TRBV28
cdr3_aa: CASSLSGPGNQPQHF
cdr3_nt: TGTGCCAGCAGTTTAAGCGGGCCGGGTAATCAGCCCCAGCATTTT

d_call: TRBD1
j_call: TRBJ1-1
clone_size: .
v_call: TRBV7-3
cdr3_aa: CASSFSPDRATEAFF
cdr3_nt: TGTGCCAGCAGCTTTTCTCCGGACAGGGCAACTGAAGCTTTCTTT

d_call: TRBD1
j_call: TRBJ1-1
clone_size: .
v_call: TRBV5-1
cdr3_aa: CASSSTGTGNTEAFF
cdr3_nt: TGCGCCAGCAGCTCCACCGGGACAGGGAACACTGAAGCTTTCTTT